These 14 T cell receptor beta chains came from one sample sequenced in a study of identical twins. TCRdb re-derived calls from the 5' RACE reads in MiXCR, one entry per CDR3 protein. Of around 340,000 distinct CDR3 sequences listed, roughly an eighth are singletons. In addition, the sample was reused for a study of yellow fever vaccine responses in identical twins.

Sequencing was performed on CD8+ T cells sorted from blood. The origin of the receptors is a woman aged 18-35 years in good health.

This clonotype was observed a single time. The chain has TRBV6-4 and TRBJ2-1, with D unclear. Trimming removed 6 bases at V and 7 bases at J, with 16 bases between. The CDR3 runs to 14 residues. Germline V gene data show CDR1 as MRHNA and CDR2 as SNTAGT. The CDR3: CASSDGRYGNEQFF. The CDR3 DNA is TGTGCCAGCAGCGACGGACGGTACGGGAATGAGCAGTTCTTC.

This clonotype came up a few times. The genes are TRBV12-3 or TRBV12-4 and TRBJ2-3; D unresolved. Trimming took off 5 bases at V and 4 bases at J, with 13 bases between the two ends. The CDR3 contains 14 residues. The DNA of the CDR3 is TGTGCCAGCAGTCCCGGACCTGATCCAGATACGCAGTATTTT. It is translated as CASSPGPDPDTQYF.

DNA for the CDR3: TGCGCCAGCAGCTTGAACACCGGGGGTCCGCAAGAGACCCAGTACTTC. This sequence encodes CASSLNTGGPQETQYF. The rearrangement links TRBV5-1 to TRBJ2-5; D is perhaps TRBD2 (6 bases). The CDR3 has 16 amino acids. V lost 1 base and J lost 2, with 15 bases in between. The germline gives CDR1 SGHRS, CDR2 YFSETQ. Filled out from reference TRBV5-1 and TRBJ2-5, the complete variable domain reads KAGVTQTPRYLIKTRGQQVTLSCSPISGHRSVSWYQQTPGQGLQFLFEYFSETQRNKGNFPGRFSGRQFSNSRSEMNVSTLELGDSALYLCASSLNTGGPQETQYFGPGTRLLVL.

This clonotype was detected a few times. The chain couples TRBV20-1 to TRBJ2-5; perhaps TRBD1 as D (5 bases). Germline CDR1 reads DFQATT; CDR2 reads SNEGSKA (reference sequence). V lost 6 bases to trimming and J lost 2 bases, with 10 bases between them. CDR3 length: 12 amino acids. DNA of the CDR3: TGCAGTGCCCAGACAGAGCAAGAGACCCAGTACTTC. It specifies CSAQTEQETQYF.

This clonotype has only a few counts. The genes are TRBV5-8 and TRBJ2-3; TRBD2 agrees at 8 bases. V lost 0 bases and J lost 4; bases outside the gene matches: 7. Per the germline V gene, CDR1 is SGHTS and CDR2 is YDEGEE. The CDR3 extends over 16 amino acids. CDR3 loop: CASSLEPGLVADTQYF. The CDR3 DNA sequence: TGTGCCAGCAGCTTGGAACCGGGACTAGTCGCAGATACGCAGTATTTT.

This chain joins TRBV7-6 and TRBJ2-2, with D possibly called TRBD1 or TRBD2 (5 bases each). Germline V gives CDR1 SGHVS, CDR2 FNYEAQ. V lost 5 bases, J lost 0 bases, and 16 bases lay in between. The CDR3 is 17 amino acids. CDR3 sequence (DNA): TGTGCCAGCAGCACAGGACTGGAGACCTCGAACACCGGGGAGCTGTTTTTT. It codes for CASSTGLETSNTGELFF.

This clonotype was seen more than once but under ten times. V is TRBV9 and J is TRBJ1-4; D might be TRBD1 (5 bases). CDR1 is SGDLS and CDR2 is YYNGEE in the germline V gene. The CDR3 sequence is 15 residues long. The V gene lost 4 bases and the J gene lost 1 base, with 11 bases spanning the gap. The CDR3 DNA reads TGTGCCAGCAGCCTACGAGGGGTAACTAATGAAAAACTGTTTTTT. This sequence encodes CASSLRGVTNEKLFF.

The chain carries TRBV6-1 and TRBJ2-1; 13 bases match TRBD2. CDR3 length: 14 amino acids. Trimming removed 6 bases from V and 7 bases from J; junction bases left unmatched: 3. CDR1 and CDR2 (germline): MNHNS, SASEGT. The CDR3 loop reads CASRLAGGLNEQFF. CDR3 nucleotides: TGTGCCAGCAGACTAGCGGGAGGGCTGAATGAGCAGTTCTTC.

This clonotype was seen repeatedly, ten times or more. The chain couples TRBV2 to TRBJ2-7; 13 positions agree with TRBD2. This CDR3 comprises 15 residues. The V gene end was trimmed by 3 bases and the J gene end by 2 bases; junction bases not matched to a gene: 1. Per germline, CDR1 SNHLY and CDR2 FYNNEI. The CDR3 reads CASSEGTSGTYEQYF. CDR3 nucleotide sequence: TGTGCCAGCAGTGAGGGGACTAGCGGGACCTACGAGCAGTACTTC.

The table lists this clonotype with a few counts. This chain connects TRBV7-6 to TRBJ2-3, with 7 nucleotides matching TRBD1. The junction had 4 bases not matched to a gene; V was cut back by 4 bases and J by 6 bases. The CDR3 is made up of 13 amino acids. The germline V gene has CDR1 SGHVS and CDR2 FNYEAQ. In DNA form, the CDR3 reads TGTGCCAGCAGCTCGACAGGGCGCGATACGCAGTATTTT. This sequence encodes CASSSTGRDTQYF.

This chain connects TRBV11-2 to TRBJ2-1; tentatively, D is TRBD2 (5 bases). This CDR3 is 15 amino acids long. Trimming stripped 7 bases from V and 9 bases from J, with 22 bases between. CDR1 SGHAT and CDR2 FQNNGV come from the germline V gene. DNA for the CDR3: TGTGCCAGCACCAAAGGGTGGGAGAGTGATGGTGAGCAGTTCTTC. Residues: CASTKGWESDGEQFF. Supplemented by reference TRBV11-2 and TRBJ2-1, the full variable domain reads EAGVAQSPRYKIIEKRQSVAFWCNPISGHATLYWYQQILGQGPKLLIQFQNNGVVDDSQLPKDRFSAERLKGVDSTLKIQPAKLEDSAVYLCASTKGWESDGEQFFGPGTRLTVL.

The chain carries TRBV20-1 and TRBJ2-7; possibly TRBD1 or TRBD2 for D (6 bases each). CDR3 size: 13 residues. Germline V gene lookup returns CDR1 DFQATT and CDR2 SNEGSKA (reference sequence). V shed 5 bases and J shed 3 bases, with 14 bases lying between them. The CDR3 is CSARRDTNYEQYF. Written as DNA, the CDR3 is TGCAGTGCTCGGCGGGACACAAACTACGAGCAGTACTTC.

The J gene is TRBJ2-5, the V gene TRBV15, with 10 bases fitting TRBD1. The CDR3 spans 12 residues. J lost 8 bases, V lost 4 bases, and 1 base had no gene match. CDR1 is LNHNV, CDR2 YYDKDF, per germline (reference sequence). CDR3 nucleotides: TGTGCCACCAGCACGACAGGGGGCACCCAGTACTTC. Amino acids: CATSTTGGTQYF.

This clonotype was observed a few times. The CDR3 region has the DNA TGCGCCAGCAGCTTTCCGGACAGGGCATACAATGAGCAGTTCTTC. This codes for CASSFPDRAYNEQFF. The V and J genes are TRBV5-1 and TRBJ2-1; TRBD1 matches at 8 bases. Germline loops: CDR1 SGHRS, CDR2 YFSETQ. The CDR3 runs to 15 residues. J gave up 4 bases and V 2 bases, and 5 bases lay outside the gene matches.